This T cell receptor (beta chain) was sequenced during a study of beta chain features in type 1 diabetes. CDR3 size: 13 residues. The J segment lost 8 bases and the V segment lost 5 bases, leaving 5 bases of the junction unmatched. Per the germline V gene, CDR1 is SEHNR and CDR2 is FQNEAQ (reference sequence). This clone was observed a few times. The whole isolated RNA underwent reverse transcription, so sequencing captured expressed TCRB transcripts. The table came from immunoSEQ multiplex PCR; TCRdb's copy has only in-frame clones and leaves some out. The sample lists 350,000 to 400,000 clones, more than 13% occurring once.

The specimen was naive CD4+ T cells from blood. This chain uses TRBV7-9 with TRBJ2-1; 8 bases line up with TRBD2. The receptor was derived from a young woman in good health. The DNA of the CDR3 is TGTGCCAGCAGCCCGGGACTAGTCGATGAGCAGTTCTTC. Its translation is CASSPGLVDEQFF.